The source of this TCR beta chain is a study of shared clonotypes between healthy human individuals. About the study: Donor ages ranged 18 to 49 years: two women, a few men. Every donor yielded three CD4 naive, three CD4 memory, two CD8 naive and one CD8 memory plate.

This clone appeared once. This same CDR3 is encoded by further DNA sequences in the sample. Caucasian adults living in Nashville, Tennessee, provided all samples. This CDR3 region has 13 residues. Trimming removed 3 bases at V and 0 bases at J, with 7 bases between. The V gene's germline CDR1 is SGHRS and CDR2 YFSETQ. For sorted subsets, 150 to 200 ng DNA per replicate equaled 30,000 or so T cell genomes. Some clones are missing from TCRdb's copy, which holds only in-frame ones; the method was immunoSEQ multiplex PCR. Here the sample spans 2 million to 2.5 million clones, less than 95% being singletons.

This chain connects TRBV5-1 to TRBJ2-7; D is unclear. The clonotype was recovered from a man aged 18 to 29 in good health. Some clones in this sample may be carry-over from other donors' samples. Sequenced sample: naive CD4+ T cells from PBMCs. The subset: CD45RA+ positively selected. The CDR3 region has the DNA TGCGCCAGCAGCTCCGGCAGCTCCTACGAGCAGTACTTC. This sequence encodes CASSSGSSYEQYF.